These 25 T cell receptor beta chains were all obtained from the same sample, sequenced in a study of blood T cells in healthy people across ages. A J-beta primer mix and a sample-barcoded 5' primer were used in a second PCR of roughly 6 to 11 cycles. TCRdb called the 5' RACE reads again in MiXCR, with one record for every CDR3 protein. The sample consists of about 770,000 distinct CDR3 sequences, roughly 44% of them appearing once. Sequenced: blood. These receptor sequences come from a man between 60 and 75 years old in good health.

The chain employs TRBV6-2 or TRBV6-3 and TRBJ2-7, with 8 bases that match TRBD1. The J call may be faulty, since TRBJ2-5 better matches the DNA end. The CDR3 totals 16 residues. CDR1 is MNHEY, CDR2 SVGEGT, per germline. CDR3 residues: CASRQGAQLISGTQYF. CDR3 nucleotide sequence: TGTGCCAGCAGGCAGGGGGCGCAATTAATTAGCGGGACCCAGTACTTC.

In this sample, this clonotype turned up a few times. V gene TRBV5-1 combines with J gene TRBJ2-5; 8 bases line up with TRBD2. V gave up 2 bases and J gave up 5 bases; unmatched junction bases: 11. The germline gives CDR1 SGHRS, CDR2 YFSETQ. This CDR3 contains 16 residues. CDR3 sequence: CASSLSGGPEGETQYF. In DNA form, the CDR3 reads TGCGCCAGCAGCTTAAGCGGGGGCCCCGAGGGGGAGACCCAGTACTTC.

The CDR3 DNA follows: TGTGCCAGCAGTCTCACAGGGGGCAGCACAGATACGCAGTATTTT. It is translated as CASSLTGGSTDTQYF. The rearrangement uses TRBV6-2 or TRBV6-3 and TRBJ2-3; 9 nucleotides align to TRBD1. After removal of 5 bases from V and 0 bases from J, the junction contained 3 bases not matched to a gene. This CDR3 comprises 15 residues. Per the germline V gene, CDR1 is MNHEY and CDR2 is SVGEGT.

This chain joins TRBV7-2 and TRBJ2-7; 10 nucleotides align to TRBD2. The trim removed 3 bases at V and 4 bases at J, leaving 9 bases unmatched. Per germline, CDR1 SGHTA and CDR2 FQGNSA. The CDR3 totals 16 residues. DNA for the CDR3: TGTGCCAGCAGCTTTGTCTCTGGACTAGCGGTTTACGAGCAGTACTTC. It encodes CASSFVSGLAVYEQYF.

This clonotype was picked up a small number of times. The rearrangement joins TRBV4-3 to TRBJ2-5; 8 bases are a match to TRBD1. Germline V lookup: CDR1 LGHNA, CDR2 YSLEER. The ends lost 2 bases at V and 5 bases at J; junction bases unmatched: 16. CDR3 length: 18 residues. The CDR3 DNA reads as TGCGCCAGCAGCCAAAGCGCTGGGACCAGGGGGCGAGGGGAGACCCAGTACTTC. This encodes CASSQSAGTRGRGETQYF.

Only a few counts were recorded for this clonotype. V gene TRBV2 combines with J gene TRBJ2-5; 7 bases match TRBD1. With V trimmed by 6 bases and J by 5 bases, 6 bases remained unmatched. The CDR3 has 13 amino acids. The germline V gene has CDR1 SNHLY and CDR2 FYNNEI. CDR3 DNA: TGTGCCAGCAGCATGACAGGGATGGAGACCCAGTACTTC. Its translation: CASSMTGMETQYF. Full variable domain (outside the CDR3, taken from reference TRBV2 and TRBJ2-5): EPEVTQTPSHQVTQMGQEVILRCVPISNHLYFYWYRQILGQKVEFLVSFYNNEISEKSEIFDDQFSVERPDGSNFTLKIRSTKLEDSAMYFCASSMTGMETQYFGPGTRLLVL.

The chain has TRBV4-1 and TRBJ1-6, with no clear D. This CDR3 has 15 amino acids. In germline, CDR1 is MGHRA, CDR2 YSYEKL. V lost 0 bases and J lost 9, with 12 bases in between. This chain's CDR3 is CASSQEGTALSPLHF. The CDR3 region has the DNA TGCGCCAGCAGCCAAGAAGGCACAGCACTTTCACCCCTCCACTTT.

The chain couples TRBV12-3 or TRBV12-4 to TRBJ2-4, with unresolved D. The CDR3 length is 15 residues. Trimming stripped 4 bases from V and 13 bases from J, with 23 bases between. The CDR3 DNA reads TGTGCCAGCAGTTCACAAAATAAATATAGTAAGGAGCAGTACTTC. It translates to CASSSQNKYSKEQYF.

This clonotype has just a few counts. The rearrangement links TRBV20-1 to TRBJ2-1; 9 nucleotides align to TRBD2. The trim removed 1 base at V and 7 bases at J, leaving 8 bases unmatched. The CDR3 sequence is 15 residues long. Germline CDR1 DFQATT, CDR2 SNEGSKA (reference sequence). The CDR3 bases are TGCAGTGCTAGAGCAATAGCGGGGGTCGGTAATGAGCAGTTCTTC. Amino acid sequence: CSARAIAGVGNEQFF.

The chain is built from TRBV5-1 and TRBJ2-5; D is undetermined. Germline CDR1 SGHRS, CDR2 YFSETQ. This CDR3 contains 15 residues. The V and J ends lost 6 bases and 1 base respectively, with 16 bases between them. CDR3 coding DNA: TGCGCCAGCACCTACCGGCTTCCCGTCCAAGAGACCCAGTACTTC. This codes for CASTYRLPVQETQYF.

The rearrangement uses TRBV13 and TRBJ2-3; perhaps TRBD2 as D (5 bases). V was pared by 5 bases and J by 4 bases, with 22 bases between. The germline V gene has CDR1 PRHDT and CDR2 FYEKMQ (reference sequence). The CDR3 totals 17 residues. The CDR3 loop reads CASSPPAEALQPDTQYF. The CDR3 coding sequence is TGTGCCAGCAGCCCCCCGGCGGAGGCCCTTCAGCCAGATACGCAGTATTTT.

This clonotype was seen a single time. The chain carries TRBV12-3 or TRBV12-4 and TRBJ2-3, with D tentatively TRBD2 (5 bases). The CDR3 runs 17 residues. Trimming shortened V by 2 bases and J by 0 bases, and 15 bases separated the two germline ends. The CDR3 loop reads CASSLPRRVLSTDTQYF. The CDR3 bases are TGTGCCAGCAGTTTACCCCGGCGGGTACTTAGCACAGATACGCAGTATTTT.

The rearrangement uses TRBV20-1 and TRBJ2-7; 10 bases are a match to TRBD1. This CDR3 has 15 amino acids. CDR1 and CDR2 from the germline V gene are DFQATT and SNEGSKA (reference sequence). The trim removed 1 base at V and 11 bases at J, leaving 14 bases unmatched. CDR3 residues: CSARATSGQGVSKYF. The CDR3 DNA reads TGCAGTGCTAGAGCTACTTCAGGACAGGGGGTTTCAAAGTACTTC.

This rearrangement joins TRBV3-1 to TRBJ2-7; tentative D call: TRBD1 (6 bases). The CDR3 sequence is 15 residues long. The germline gives CDR1 LGHDT, CDR2 YNNKEL (reference sequence). Deletions cut 2 bases from V and 4 bases from J, with 15 bases between. The CDR3, as DNA: TGTGCCAGCAGCCAACGAGGGGGTGCTCAGTACGAGCAGTACTTC. Encoded protein: CASSQRGGAQYEQYF.

This clonotype was seen ten or more times. The V and J genes are TRBV7-2 and TRBJ1-2; TRBD1 matches 8 bases. Trimming at V came to 1 base and at J to 4 bases, leaving 5 bases not matched to a gene. The germline CDR1 and CDR2 sequences are SGHTA and FQGNSA. The CDR3 is made up of 15 amino acids. The CDR3 sequence: CASSLGPGGLYGYTF. The CDR3 DNA sequence: TGTGCCAGCAGCTTAGGCCCAGGGGGCCTCTATGGCTACACCTTC.

The rearrangement uses TRBV11-2 and TRBJ2-1; D tentatively fits TRBD1 or TRBD2 (6 bases each). V dropped 1 base and J dropped 2 bases, with 18 bases sitting between them. Germline V gene lookup returns CDR1 SGHAT and CDR2 FQNNGV. The length of the CDR3 is 18 residues. The DNA of the CDR3 is TGTGCCAGCAGCTTAGGGCCCGGAGGGGGGCCCCCCTACAATGAGCAGTTCTTC. Its translation is CASSLGPGGGPPYNEQFF. The entire variable domain, with the rest obtained from reference TRBV11-2 and TRBJ2-1, is as follows: EAGVAQSPRYKIIEKRQSVAFWCNPISGHATLYWYQQILGQGPKLLIQFQNNGVVDDSQLPKDRFSAERLKGVDSTLKIQPAKLEDSAVYLCASSLGPGGGPPYNEQFFGPGTRLTVL.

The chain couples TRBV5-6 to TRBJ2-1, with 8 bases lining up with TRBD1. The CDR3 totals 14 residues. CDR1 is SGHDT, CDR2 YYEEEE, per germline. The J segment lost 9 bases and the V segment lost 4 bases, leaving 9 bases of the junction unmatched. The CDR3: CASSSRDRRPEQFF. The DNA of the CDR3 is TGTGCCAGCAGCAGCCGGGACAGGAGACCTGAGCAGTTCTTC.

This CDR3 reads CASREQGPNEKLFF. CDR3 nucleotides: TGTGCCAGCAGGGAGCAGGGGCCTAATGAAAAACTGTTTTTT. This chain connects TRBV25-1 to TRBJ1-4; tentative D call: TRBD1 (6 bases). The CDR3 is 14 amino acids. Between the trimmed V and J ends, which lost 6 bases and 3 bases, there was a span of 11 bases. Looked up from germline, CDR1 is MGHDK and CDR2 is SYGVNS.

The genes are TRBV30 and TRBJ2-1, with D possibly matching TRBD2 (5 bases). CDR1 and CDR2 from the germline V gene are GTSNPN and SVGIG (reference sequence). This CDR3 spans 13 amino acids. Deletions cut 3 bases from V and 12 bases from J, with 18 bases between. This CDR3 is CAWSRQLAKMQFF. CDR3 DNA sequence: TGTGCCTGGAGCCGTCAGCTAGCCAAAATGCAGTTCTTC.

This clonotype occurred a few times. The V call is TRBV15, the J call TRBJ2-5, with D possibly TRBD2 on 5 matching bases. Between the trimmed V and J ends, which lost 0 bases and 2 bases, there was a span of 10 bases. This CDR3 comprises 15 residues. From germline, CDR1 is LNHNV and CDR2 YYDKDF (reference sequence). The CDR3 loop is CATSRDLLAQETQYF. CDR3 nucleotides: TGTGCCACCAGCAGAGATCTTTTAGCGCAAGAGACCCAGTACTTC.

The chain couples TRBV5-5 to TRBJ1-6; D gene uncertain. The V end lost 0 bases, the J end lost 9 bases, and 10 bases lay between the germline ends. The CDR3 runs to 14 residues. Looked up from germline, CDR1 is SGHKS and CDR2 is YYEKEE (reference sequence). The CDR3 DNA reads TGTGCCAGCAGCTTGGGTGGAGAAACTTCACCCCTCCACTTT. Protein sequence: CASSLGGETSPLHF.

This clonotype has at least ten counts. J is TRBJ2-1 and V is TRBV29-1; D is uncertain. This CDR3 spans 13 amino acids. In germline, CDR1 is SQVTM, CDR2 ANQGSEA. V was shortened by 4 bases and J by 4 bases, with 11 bases between the two germline ends. The CDR3 DNA reads as TGCAGCGTTGCCGAACAAGCTTACAATGAGCAGTTCTTC. It encodes CSVAEQAYNEQFF.

The rearrangement joins TRBV18 to TRBJ2-7, with a tentative D call TRBD2 (5 bases). V shed 1 base and J shed 7 bases, with 11 bases lying between them. Germline V gene data show CDR1 as KGHSH and CDR2 as LQKENI. The CDR3 is made up of 13 amino acids. As DNA, the CDR3 is TGTGCCAGCTCACCACAAGAGGGCTGGGAGCAGTACTTC. Encoded protein: CASSPQEGWEQYF.

To note about this clonotype: A single base separates this from a much larger clone, so it may be a read error. The chain is built from TRBV27 and TRBJ2-3, with D uncertain. Trimming left V 5 bases short and J 4 bases short, with 16 bases between. The CDR3 contains 15 residues. Germline CDR1 is MNHEY and CDR2 is SMNVEV (reference sequence). The CDR3 region is CASSPVGYSSDTQYF. In DNA form, the CDR3 reads TGTGCCAGCAGTCCAGTGGGCTACTCGTCAGATACGCAGTATTTT.

This clonotype has just a few counts. The rearrangement uses TRBV7-9 and TRBJ1-2; D unresolved. V was pared by 5 bases and J by 8 bases, with 12 bases between. This CDR3 spans 12 amino acids. Germline V gene lookup returns CDR1 SEHNR and CDR2 FQNEAQ (reference sequence). DNA of the CDR3: TGTGCCAGCAGCCCCGAGGCTACCGGCTACACCTTC. Amino acid sequence: CASSPEATGYTF.